This TCR beta chain was identified during a study of T cell responses to AZD1222 COVID-19 vaccine. Study-wide results and limits: Clonal diversity may have been underestimated, and the donors were mostly white British, with more females than males.

Remarks on this clone: Its antigen remains unknown.

Measured with immunoSEQ multiplex PCR; TCRdb has only the in-frame clones, and not every one. The sample carries roughly 180,000 clones, 90% to 95% recorded once. Trimming cost V 4 bases and J 5 bases, with 16 bases left between them. The CDR3 is made up of 15 amino acids. CDR1 and CDR2 (germline): LGHNA, YSLEER. The rearrangement links TRBV4-3 to TRBJ2-3; D possibly corresponds to TRBD2 (5 bases). The sequence came from an adult who received the AZD1222 COVID-19 vaccine. Sequenced here: peripheral blood, sampled 28 days after the second AZD1222 dose. For the CDR3, the DNA is TGCGCCAGCAGCCTCCAATTCCCGGGGAAAGATACGCAGTATTTT. This translates into CASSLQFPGKDTQYF.